These 23 T cell receptor beta chains came from one sample sequenced in a study of blood T cell repertoires in COVID-19. The assay was immunoSEQ multiplex PCR, and TCRdb's table has in-frame clones only and misses some. This table holds roughly 52,000 clones, 70% to 85% found once. Sequencing was done on a sample of peripheral blood. The receptor set was obtained from an elderly man with COVID-19, enrolled during active disease.

This chain joins TRBV29-1 and TRBJ1-2, with 12 bases matching TRBD1. The germline V gene encodes CDR1 SQVTM and CDR2 ANQGSEA. The length of the CDR3 is 16 residues. The CDR3 DNA is TGCAGTGCCCGTCCCGCCGGGACAGGGGGCAACTATGGCTACACCTTC. Protein product: CSARPAGTGGNYGYTF.

Only a few counts were recorded for this clone. The gene calls are TRBV2 and TRBJ1-1; the D is unclear. The CDR3 extends over 13 amino acids. The germline gives CDR1 SNHLY, CDR2 FYNNEI. V was trimmed by 5 bases and J by 4 bases, leaving 11 bases between them. The CDR3 protein is CASSTTGSTEAFF. CDR3 nucleotide sequence: TGTGCCAGCAGTACGACTGGGAGCACTGAAGCTTTCTTT.

The chain uses TRBV7-3 and TRBJ2-1, with TRBD2 matching over 11 bases. Trimming at V came to 4 bases and at J to 6 bases, leaving 5 bases not matched to a gene. The CDR3 is 15 amino acids. Germline values: CDR1 SGHTA, CDR2 FQGTGA. Here the CDR3 DNA reads TGTGCCAGCAGCTATAGCGGGGGGGCCTCCAATGAGCAGTTCTTC. Protein: CASSYSGGASNEQFF.

The V call is TRBV5-6, the J call TRBJ2-1, with 9 bases matching TRBD2. Trimming removed 1 base from V and 0 bases from J; junction bases left unmatched: 5. CDR3 length: 17 amino acids. Germline V gene sequence: CDR1 SGHDT, CDR2 YYEEEE. This chain's CDR3 is CASSLKLAGSSYNEQFF. DNA for the CDR3: TGTGCCAGCAGCTTGAAACTAGCGGGCAGCTCCTACAATGAGCAGTTCTTC.

V gene TRBV12-5 combines with J gene TRBJ1-1, with D uncertain. This CDR3 contains 16 residues. Trimming cost V 2 bases and J 5 bases, with 18 bases left between them. From germline, CDR1 is LGHNT and CDR2 FRNRAP. The CDR3 DNA sequence: TGTGCTAGTGGTTTGCTCCAGACCCCGGAGGGAACTGAAGCTTTCTTT. This gives the protein CASGLLQTPEGTEAFF.

This chain links TRBV19 with TRBJ1-2; TRBD1 might be the D (6 bases). The CDR3 consists of 12 residues. V lost 10 bases and J lost 0, with 9 bases in between. Per germline, CDR1 LNHDA and CDR2 SQIVND (reference sequence). CDR3 sequence (DNA): TGTGCCACCTGGACAGCTAACTATGGCTACACCTTC. Translating gives CATWTANYGYTF.

The chain joins TRBV2 to TRBJ2-3; perhaps TRBD2 as D (6 bases). This CDR3 contains 13 residues. Trimming left V 4 bases short and J 6 bases short, with 11 bases between. Germline V gene data show CDR1 as SNHLY and CDR2 as FYNNEI. CDR3 protein: CASSVGREDTQYF. The DNA for the CDR3 is TGTGCCAGCAGTGTTGGCCGGGAGGATACGCAGTATTTT.

This rearrangement joins TRBV28 to TRBJ1-2; TRBD1 agrees at 8 bases. The CDR3 totals 16 residues. The trim removed 6 bases at V and 2 bases at J, leaving 11 bases unmatched. The germline CDR1 and CDR2 sequences are MDHEN and SYDVKM. The CDR3 protein is CASSRDQRTGNYGYTF. The CDR3 DNA reads as TGTGCCAGCAGCCGCGATCAAAGGACAGGGAACTATGGCTACACCTTC.

The chain couples TRBV19 to TRBJ1-6; 8 nucleotides align to TRBD1. V dropped 5 bases and J dropped 7; count of bases not matched to a gene: 4. This CDR3 comprises 14 residues. In germline, CDR1 is LNHDA, CDR2 SQIVND (reference sequence). The CDR3 DNA is TGTGCCAGTAGTTTCCAGGGGGCCAATTCACCCCTCCACTTT. Protein sequence: CASSFQGANSPLHF. The full variable domain, its missing parts supplied by reference TRBV19 and TRBJ1-6, is DGGITQSPKYLFRKEGQNVTLSCEQNLNHDAMYWYRQDPGQGLRLIYYSQIVNDFQKGDIAEGYSVSREKKESFPLTVTSAQKNPTAFYLCASSFQGANSPLHFGNGTRLTVT.

This clone occurred a few times. The rearrangement links TRBV27 to TRBJ1-1; tentative D call: TRBD1 (6 bases). Germline values: CDR1 MNHEY, CDR2 SMNVEV (reference sequence). V lost 10 bases and J lost 10, with 16 bases in between. This CDR3 comprises 11 residues. In nucleotides, the CDR3 is TGTGCCACTCGTGGGGGGGCCGGAGCTTTCTTT. Residues: CATRGGAGAFF.

This sequence joins TRBV11-2 and TRBJ2-2; possibly TRBD2 for D (5 bases). The length of the CDR3 is 15 residues. Germline-derived CDR1 and CDR2 are SGHAT and FQNNGV. Trimming stripped 2 bases from V and 4 bases from J, with 11 bases between. This CDR3 is CASSLITRGTGELFF. CDR3 DNA sequence: TGTGCCAGCAGCTTAATAACCCGGGGCACCGGGGAGCTGTTTTTT.

The V gene is TRBV29-1, the J gene TRBJ1-2; TRBD1 might be the D (6 bases). Germline-derived CDR1 and CDR2 are SQVTM and ANQGSEA. This CDR3 contains 11 residues. Trimming shortened V by 7 bases and J by 8 bases, and 14 bases separated the two germline ends. The CDR3 sequence: CSGAGAIGYTF. In DNA form, the CDR3 reads TGCAGCGGCGCGGGGGCGATAGGCTACACCTTC.

V is TRBV1 and J is TRBJ2-2; whether TRBD1, the table's D call, matches the DNA was not checked. TRBV1 corresponds to a pseudogene. The CDR3 contains 23 residues. Written as DNA, the CDR3 is TGCACCAGCAGCCGGCACGAGACAGGGGGCAACCCGTATTCACTGAGTTTCGCCGGGGAGCTGTTTTTT. This translates into CTSSRHETGGNPYSLSFAGELFF.

The chain is built from TRBV11-1 and TRBJ2-5; the D gene is possibly TRBD1 (6 bases). This CDR3 is built from 13 residues. Germline V gene lookup returns CDR1 SGHAT and CDR2 FQDESV (reference sequence). With 5 bases removed from V and 5 bases from J, the gap between germline ends came to 12 bases. The DNA of the CDR3 is TGTGCCAGCAGCCCTACAGGGAAGGAGACCCAGTACTTC. It is translated as CASSPTGKETQYF.

The chain is built from TRBV21-1 and TRBJ2-1; TRBD1 is the table's D call and was not checked against the DNA. TRBV21-1 is a pseudogene locus. This CDR3 is built from 18 residues. The DNA for the CDR3 is TGTGCCAGCAGCAAAGAGGGCAGGGGGCGCAAACTCTACAATGAGCAGTTCTTC. It codes for CASSKEGRGRKLYNEQFF.

The chain employs TRBV4-3 and TRBJ1-4, with 9 nucleotides matching TRBD1. The length of the CDR3 is 16 residues. CDR1 and CDR2 (germline): LGHNA, YSLEER. Germline trimming cut 2 bases from V and 5 bases from J; bases unmatched to any gene: 6. CDR3 sequence (DNA): TGCGCCAGCAGCCAATCCACAGGGGGCTTAAATGAAAAACTGTTTTTT. It codes for CASSQSTGGLNEKLFF.

The V call is TRBV20-1, the J call TRBJ1-1, with D unclear. Germline CDR1 and CDR2: DFQATT and SNEGSKA (reference sequence). The CDR3 sequence is 10 residues long. V shed 7 bases and J shed 0 bases, with 3 bases lying between them. CDR3 nucleotide sequence: TGCAGTGTAATGAACACTGAAGCTTTCTTT. Its protein is CSVMNTEAFF.

This chain uses TRBV7-2 with TRBJ2-7; a possible D gene is TRBD1 (7 bases). There are 13 residues in the CDR3. Trimming cost V 6 bases and J 5 bases, with 14 bases left between them. CDR1 is SGHTA and CDR2 is FQGNSA in the germline V gene. CDR3 nucleotides: TGTGCCAGCAGTTTTGGAGGGGGCGACGAGCAGTACGTC. This translates into CASSFGGGDEQYV.

CDR3: CAISDRRDRGLDEQYF. The CDR3, as DNA: TGTGCCATCAGTGATCGCCGGGACAGGGGGCTCGACGAGCAGTACTTC. This chain connects TRBV10-3 to TRBJ2-7; TRBD1 agrees at 12 bases. Trimming took 3 bases from V and 5 from J; bases not matched to a gene: 8. Germline V gives CDR1 ENHRY, CDR2 SYGVKD. This CDR3 spans 16 amino acids.

This clone was seen a few times. The chain couples TRBV7-2 to TRBJ2-7; D is undetermined. Germline V CDR1 and CDR2: SGHTA, FQGNSA. The V end lost 4 bases, the J end lost 0 bases, and 13 bases lay between the germline ends. The CDR3 is 15 amino acids. CDR3 DNA: TGTGCCAGCAGCTCCAGGTCTTCGAGCTCCTACGAGCAGTACTTC. The encoded protein is CASSSRSSSSYEQYF.

CDR3 region: CASSRGLEGNTIYF. The CDR3 bases are TGCGCCAGCAGCCGTGGGTTGGAGGGAAACACCATATATTTT. V gene TRBV4-3 combines with J gene TRBJ1-3, with D unresolved. The CDR3 is 14 amino acids. The germline gives CDR1 LGHNA, CDR2 YSLEER. The germline V and J ends were trimmed by 4 bases and 4 bases, with 11 bases remaining between them.

This clone is a singleton in its sample. The chain recombines TRBV9 with TRBJ2-1; the D gene is possibly TRBD1 (5 bases). The CDR3 is made up of 15 amino acids. V shed 3 bases and J shed 8 bases, with 18 bases lying between them. Germline lookup yields CDR1 SGDLS and CDR2 YYNGEE. CDR3 DNA sequence: TGTGCCAGCAGCGCCAACCTCCAGGGCCCTGATGAGCAGTTCTTC. Its translation is CASSANLQGPDEQFF.

The chain combines TRBV3-1 (or the pseudogene TRBV3-2) with TRBJ2-5; 10 bases are shared with TRBD2. With 4 bases clipped from V and 2 bases from J, the junction kept 4 bases outside the gene matches. This CDR3 comprises 15 residues. CDR1 and CDR2 (germline): LGHDT, YNNKEL (reference sequence). For the CDR3, the DNA is TGTGCCAGCAGCCGCCGACTAGCGGGTCAAGAGACCCAGTACTTC. Its translation: CASSRRLAGQETQYF.